The rows below give T cell receptor beta chains drawn from one sample of a study of blood T cell repertoires in COVID-19. The assay was immunoSEQ multiplex PCR, and TCRdb's table has in-frame clones only and misses some. Of 60,000 to 75,000 clones listed, roughly nine tenths were seen once; the top ten hold about 3.4%. Sequencing input: peripheral blood. The source of these receptors is a woman in her 50s with COVID-19, enrolled during active disease. CDR3s include the opening cysteine and the closing phenylalanine or tryptophan. D genes are given only for firm matches. The size field is filled for only some rows; it gives once, few, many or a size class.

d_gene	abundance	v_gene	j_gene	CDR3nt	CDR3aa
TRBD1	.	TRBV18	TRBJ1-2	TGTGCCAGCTCACCGGGACAGCGGGTCCTCTATGGCTACACCTTC	CASSPGQRVLYGYTF
.	once	TRBV11-2	TRBJ1-1	TGTGCCAGCAGCTTACGGGGGGCCGGTGAAGCTTTCTTT	CASSLRGAGEAFF
TRBD2	.	TRBV11-3	TRBJ2-5	TGTGCCAGCAGCTTTGTTCGACTAGCGAGACAAGAGACCCAGTACTTC	CASSFVRLARQETQYF
.	.	TRBV15	TRBJ2-1	TGTGCCACCAGCAGAGCGGACAAGTCCTACAATGAGCAGTTCTTC	CATSRADKSYNEQFF
.	once	TRBV7-2	TRBJ1-2	TGTGCCAGCAGCCCATCCCTGGACAGTGGCTACACCTTC	CASSPSLDSGYTF
TRBD1	.	TRBV5-4	TRBJ1-6	TGTGCCAGCAGCTTGGGCCCCGGGACAGCTTTTTCACCCCTCCACTTT	CASSLGPGTAFSPLHF
.	.	TRBV5-1	TRBJ2-3	TGCGCCAGCAGGGAGGGGGGGACCACAGATACGCAGTATTTT	CASREGGTTDTQYF
.	.	TRBV5-3	TRBJ2-1	TGTGCCAGAAGCTTCCCAGGATATGAGCAGTTCTTC	CARSFPGYEQFF
TRBD2	.	TRBV4-1	TRBJ2-3	TGCGCCAGCAGCCTCCAGGGAGGGACAGATACGCAGTATTTT	CASSLQGGTDTQYF
TRBD1	.	TRBV24-1	TRBJ2-1	TGTGCCACCAGCAAATGGGACAGGGGCCACAATGAGCAGTTCTTC	CATSKWDRGHNEQFF
TRBD1	.	TRBV30	TRBJ1-1	TGTGCCTGGAGCCCGGGACAGGGCACTGAAGCTTTCTTT	CAWSPGQGTEAFF
.	.	TRBV6-4	TRBJ2-3	TGTGCCAGCACCTCAATAGCGGCTCCGGTCGCAGATACGCAGTATTTT	CASTSIAAPVADTQYF
TRBD1	.	TRBV28	TRBJ2-5	TGTGCCAGCAGTAATCCGGGACAGGGGGGTTTTGGGACCCAGTACTTC	CASSNPGQGGFGTQYF
.	.	TRBV10-3	TRBJ2-7	TGTGCCATCAGCGGGACAAGCGACTCCTACGAGCAGTACTTC	CAISGTSDSYEQYF
.	.	TRBV30	TRBJ1-6	TGTGCCTGGAGTTCGGGTTTTGGTTCACCCCTCCACTTT	CAWSSGFGSPLHF
TRBD2	.	TRBV5-1	TRBJ2-7	TGCGCCAGCAGCCCCCTACGACTGTCTAGCGGGAGGTTCAACGAGCAGTACTTC	CASSPLRLSSGRFNEQYF
.	.	TRBV7-2	TRBJ1-2	TGTGCCAGCAGCCGTATCTATGGCTACACCTTC	CASSRIYGYTF
.	.	TRBV2	TRBJ1-1	TGTGCCAGCAGTTCGGGGAACACTGAAGCTTTCTTT	CASSSGNTEAFF
.	.	TRBV9	TRBJ2-3	TGTGCCAGCAGCGTACGGGGGGCGCAGGCAGATACGCAGTATTTT	CASSVRGAQADTQYF
.	few	TRBV7-9	TRBJ2-2	TGTGCCAGCAGCTTACCAGGAATTCCCGGGGAGCTGTTTTTT	CASSLPGIPGELFF
TRBD1	.	TRBV28	TRBJ1-4	TGTGCCAGCAGTCCCCCGGGACAGAATGAAAAACTGTTTTTT	CASSPPGQNEKLFF
TRBD2	.	TRBV6-5	TRBJ2-3	TGTGCCAGCAGTACCCTACTAGCGGGAGCGCAGTATTTT	CASSTLLAGAQYF
TRBD1	.	TRBV6-5	TRBJ1-3	TGTGCCAGCAGTTACACACCGGACAGGGCTGGAAACACCATATATTTT	CASSYTPDRAGNTIYF
.	.	TRBV11-3	TRBJ2-3	TGTGCCAGCAGCTTGGGTCGAGGGCTTAGCACAGATACGCAGTATTTT	CASSLGRGLSTDTQYF
.	.	TRBV30	TRBJ2-1	TGTGCCTGGAGCCGTCTGGTACAGGCCACCTACAATGAGCAGTTCTTC	CAWSRLVQATYNEQFF
.	.	TRBV7-3	TRBJ2-2	TGTGCCAGCAGCTTACGTCCGGGAGCGAACACCGGGGAGCTGTTTTTT	CASSLRPGANTGELFF
TRBD1	.	TRBV28	TRBJ1-2	TGTGCCAGCAGTCCAGCTCGACAGGGGGTCTATGGCTACACCTTC	CASSPARQGVYGYTF
.	.	TRBV5-1	TRBJ1-4	TGCGCCAGCAGCTTGCCGACGGCAGGTCAAGGAAGGGGTGAAAAACTGTTTTTT	CASSLPTAGQGRGEKLFF
TRBD1	.	TRBV7-8	TRBJ1-4	TGTGCCAGCAGCTCGGACAGGGGTCAGGCTAATGAAAAACTGTTTTTT	CASSSDRGQANEKLFF
.	few	TRBV19	TRBJ2-2	TGTGCCACCCGAGACGGACACTTGAACACCGGGGAGCTGTTTTTT	CATRDGHLNTGELFF
TRBD2	.	TRBV6-2/TRBV6-3	TRBJ2-7	TGTGCCAGCAGTTACCATTTCTCGACTAGCGGGAGGAGGTACGAGCAGTACTTC	CASSYHFSTSGRRYEQYF
TRBD1	.	TRBV2	TRBJ2-4	TGTGCCAGCAGGGAGGGACAGGGAAAAAACATTCAGTACTTC	CASREGQGKNIQYF
TRBD2	.	TRBV4-1	TRBJ2-3	TGCGCCAGCAGGCAAGGGGGACTAGCCAGAGATACGCAGTATTTT	CASRQGGLARDTQYF
.	.	TRBV6-5	TRBJ2-5	TGTGCCAGCGGATTATCGACTGTATATTTGGAGACCCAGTACTTC	CASGLSTVYLETQYF
.	.	TRBV19	TRBJ2-2	TGTGCCAGTAATAGGCAGGGGATAAACACCGGGGAGCTGTTTTTT	CASNRQGINTGELFF
TRBD2	.	TRBV19	TRBJ2-2	TGTGCCAGTAGTCCTAACCCCCTAGCGGGAGGGCCGAACGGGGAGCTGTTTTTT	CASSPNPLAGGPNGELFF
.	.	TRBV6-6	TRBJ2-7	TGTGCCAGCAGCCACACCTACGAGCAGTACTTC	CASSHTYEQYF
.	.	TRBV20-1	TRBJ1-1	TGCAGTGCTAGCCGCACTGAAGCTTTCTTT	CSASRTEAFF
.	.	TRBV13	TRBJ1-1	TGTGCCAGCAGCTCCGGACTCTTGAACACTGAAGCTTTCTTT	CASSSGLLNTEAFF
.	once	TRBV19	TRBJ2-7	TGTGCCAGTATTTATGATTCGGTCACGACAGTTTCGGCTTATACCTTCTACGAGCAGTACTTC	CASIYDSVTTVSAYTFYEQYF
TRBD1	.	TRBV6-1	TRBJ1-2	TGTGCCAGCAGTGAATGGTTTGAGACAGGGAGGAATGGCTACACCTTC	CASSEWFETGRNGYTF
TRBD1	.	TRBV25-1	TRBJ1-1	TGTGCCAGCAGTTTTGACAGGGCGCAAAACACTGAAGCTTTCTTT	CASSFDRAQNTEAFF
.	.	TRBV30	TRBJ1-2	TGTGCCTGGAGCCTATCGGGGTACTATGGCTACACCTTC	CAWSLSGYYGYTF
.	.	TRBV19	TRBJ2-2	TGTGCCAGTAGTACTCGTCCGGGGACACAACATGGGAACACCGGGGAGCTGTTTTTT	CASSTRPGTQHGNTGELFF
.	.	TRBV2	TRBJ2-5	TGTGCCAGCAGTGAAACAGGGTACCAAGAGACCCAGTACTTC	CASSETGYQETQYF